This T cell receptor beta chain was identified in a study of blood T cell repertoires in COVID-19. Adults between roughly 18 and 89 years of age took part from 24 US areas. All recovered Cohort 3 donors got two negative PCRs, got clearance, or saw symptom resolution. CDR3 length: 13 amino acids. Germline V gene lookup returns CDR1 GTSNPN and CDR2 SVGIG (reference sequence). In the authors' methods: Researchers report that nucleated cell counts were estimated from reference gene primer amplification. The repertoire was sequenced with immunoSEQ multiplex PCR; TCRdb's copy has only in-frame clones and lacks some. The DNA gave D and trimming, while V, J and clone size come from that table. Of more than 200,000 clones listed, roughly 89% are singletons. As for this clone: The germline gene is not matched at one end of the junction; a read error may be the cause.

The chain uses TRBV30 and TRBJ1-2; D perhaps matches TRBD1 (5 bases). Source material: PBMCs or T cells enriched from blood (not recorded which). The source of this sequence is a woman aged 25 to 39 who had recovered from COVID-19. The CDR3 coding sequence is TGTGCCTGGAGTCCAAGGGATACGGGGGAACAGGCGTTC. Amino acids: CAWSPRDTGEQAF.